Listed below are T cell receptor beta chains from one sample, sequenced in a study of blood T cell repertoires in COVID-19. Generated by immunoSEQ multiplex PCR, the TCRdb table keeps only in-frame clones and is missing some. The data show about 140,000 clones, with around 84% seen just once and roughly 10% held by the top ten. Specimen: peripheral blood. Receptor source: a man between 60 and 75 years old with active or convalescent COVID-19. The CDR3 runs from the conserved cysteine through the conserved F or W. A D gene is named only where the DNA matches it firmly. For some rows the clone size is stated as once, few or many, or as a class when expanded; others skip it.

>-|TRBJ1-2|TRBV18|-
CASSPVPYSGGYTF
TGTGCCAGCTCACCAGTGCCGTACTCGGGGGGCTACACCTTC
>-|TRBJ2-5|TRBV6-2/TRBV6-3|TRBD1
CASSPWGQGDQETQYF
TGTGCCAGCAGCCCCTGGGGACAGGGGGACCAAGAGACCCAGTACTTC
>few|TRBJ1-1|TRBV14|TRBD1
CASSQKAVGGKSEAFF
TGTGCCAGCAGCCAAAAGGCCGTAGGGGGCAAGTCTGAAGCTTTCTTT
>-|TRBJ2-1|TRBV11-3|-
CASSLAGLGEQFF
TGTGCCAGCAGCTTAGCGGGGTTGGGTGAGCAGTTCTTC
>-|TRBJ2-1|TRBV5-4|-
CASSLQGFGEQFF
TGTGCCAGCAGCTTACAGGGTTTCGGTGAGCAGTTCTTC
>-|TRBJ2-3|TRBV11-3|-
CASSDPGGEDTQYF
TGTGCCAGCAGCGACCCGGGGGGCGAGGATACGCAGTATTTT
>-|TRBJ1-1|TRBV5-1|TRBD1
CASSQGQGSILFPMNTEAFF
TGCGCCAGCAGCCAAGGACAGGGGTCAATCCTCTTCCCCATGAACACTGAAGCTTTCTTT
>-|TRBJ1-2|TRBV11-3|TRBD1
CASSSSRDRGNYGYTF
TGTGCCAGCAGCTCGAGCAGGGACAGGGGTAACTATGGCTACACCTTC
>-|TRBJ1-3|TRBV24-1|-
CAIQQARGNTIYF
TGTGCCATCCAACAGGCTCGTGGAAACACCATATATTTT
>once|TRBJ2-2|TRBV5-5|TRBD1
CASTSASAGTGTGELFF
TGTGCCAGCACCTCGGCGAGTGCAGGGACAGGCACCGGGGAGCTGTTTTTT
>-|TRBJ2-1|TRBV20-1|TRBD2
CSASGREGLTYNEQFF
TGCAGTGCAAGTGGACGGGAGGGGCTGACCTACAATGAGCAGTTCTTC
>-|TRBJ2-7|TRBV19|TRBD1
CASGPGTGAYEQYF
TGTGCCAGTGGACCCGGGACAGGCGCCTACGAGCAGTACTTC
>-|TRBJ2-5|TRBV6-5|-
CASSGPGLGETQYF
TGTGCCAGCTCGGGGCCGGGACTGGGGGAGACCCAGTACTTC
>-|TRBJ1-1|TRBV5-6|-
CASSLLARGGLDMNTEAFF
TGTGCCAGCAGCTTGTTGGCCCGGGGGGGGCTCGATATGAACACTGAAGCTTTCTTT
>-|TRBJ1-4|TRBV11-3|-
CASSKRWTVRGEKLFF
TGTGCCAGCAGCAAGCGCTGGACAGTTCGAGGGGAAAAACTGTTTTTT
>-|TRBJ2-7|TRBV2|TRBD1
CASSSRGYEQYF
TGTGCCAGCAGTTCCAGGGGGTACGAGCAGTACTTC
>many|TRBJ2-2|TRBV6-5|-
CARGGGQDIGGELFF
TGTGCCAGGGGAGGGGGACAGGATATTGGCGGGGAGCTGTTTTTT
>-|TRBJ2-3|TRBV4-2|TRBD2
CASSQDVVAGGTDTQYF
TGTGCCAGCAGCCAAGATGTGGTAGCGGGGGGTACAGATACGCAGTATTTT
>-|TRBJ2-5|TRBV2|-
CASSVRETQYF
TGTGCCAGCAGTGTACGGGAGACCCAGTACTTC
>few|TRBJ2-7|TRBV15|-
CATSREEGEQYF
TGTGCCACCAGCAGAGAAGAGGGCGAGCAGTACTTC
>-|TRBJ1-1|TRBV20-1|-
CSANPGSEAFF
TGCAGTGCGAATCCGGGATCTGAAGCTTTCTTT
>-|TRBJ1-5|TRBV2|-
CASSEAWAGQPQHF
TGTGCCAGCAGTGAAGCATGGGCTGGTCAGCCCCAGCATTTT
>-|TRBJ2-7|TRBV7-6|TRBD2
CASRPGLAGPSYEQYF
TGTGCCAGCAGACCGGGACTAGCGGGGCCTTCCTACGAGCAGTACTTC
>-|TRBJ2-2|TRBV5-6|-
CASSSGDIRNTGELFF
TGTGCCAGCAGCTCTGGGGACATCCGAAACACCGGGGAGCTGTTTTTT
>-|TRBJ2-1|TRBV6-6|TRBD2
CASRDSSGSIDEQFF
TGTGCCAGCAGGGACTCTAGCGGGAGTATAGATGAGCAGTTCTTC
>-|TRBJ1-2|TRBV3-1/TRBV3-2|-
CASSQGGRRIYGYTF
TGTGCCAGCAGCCAAGGGGGGCGCAGAATCTATGGCTACACCTTC
>-|TRBJ2-1|TRBV11-3|-
CASAEGQAEEQFF
TGTGCCAGCGCGGAGGGTCAGGCCGAAGAGCAGTTCTTC
>-|TRBJ2-2|TRBV4-3|TRBD1
CASSQRQGANTGELFF
TGCGCCAGCAGCCAAAGACAGGGAGCGAACACCGGGGAGCTGTTTTTT
>-|TRBJ2-5|TRBV7-9|-
CASSKGQVGVETQYF
TGTGCCAGCAGCAAGGGGCAGGTAGGCGTGGAGACCCAGTACTTC
>-|TRBJ2-2|TRBV12-3/TRBV12-4|-
CASSTQGPGELFF
TGTGCCAGCAGTACTCAGGGGCCCGGGGAGCTGTTTTTT
>-|TRBJ2-2|TRBV20-1|-
CSASRGTSPGELFF
TGCAGTGCTAGTAGGGGGACCAGTCCCGGGGAGCTGTTTTTT
>-|TRBJ1-1|TRBV29-1|TRBD1
CSAWTGNTEAFF
TGCAGCGCCTGGACAGGGAACACTGAAGCTTTCTTT
>-|TRBJ1-1|TRBV30|-
CAWSGGSLTGTEAFF
TGTGCCTGGAGCGGGGGATCTCTTACTGGCACTGAAGCTTTCTTT
>-|TRBJ2-1|TRBV9|TRBD2
CASSPWTSGSSYNEQFF
TGTGCCAGCAGCCCATGGACTAGCGGGAGCTCCTACAATGAGCAGTTCTTC
>-|TRBJ1-2|TRBV6-5|-
CASSYSGSGKGYTF
TGTGCCAGCAGTTACTCTGGGTCAGGGAAGGGCTACACCTTC
>once|TRBJ2-1|TRBV18|-
CASSPTGSREQFF
TGTGCCAGCTCACCCACAGGGTCAAGGGAGCAGTTCTTC
>-|TRBJ1-2|TRBV25-1|TRBD1
CASSVRQGPDTF
TGTGCCAGCAGTGTCCGACAGGGCCCCGACACCTTC
>-|TRBJ2-1|TRBV5-1|TRBD2
CASSLWDLAGADYNEQFF
TGCGCCAGCAGCTTGTGGGATCTAGCGGGAGCCGATTACAATGAGCAGTTCTTC
>once|TRBJ1-3|TRBV29-1|-
CSVILPGNTIYF
TGCAGCGTCATACTACCAGGAAACACCATATATTTT
>-|TRBJ2-3|TRBV14|TRBD2
CASSQVRGDGTDTQYF
TGTGCCAGCAGCCAAGTGCGGGGGGATGGCACAGATACGCAGTATTTT
>few|TRBJ1-2|TRBV5-4|TRBD1
CASSPPSNRGDGYTF
TGTGCCAGCAGCCCCCCCTCTAACAGGGGAGACGGCTACACCTTC
>-|TRBJ1-1|TRBV7-2|TRBD1
CASSETGGATEAFF
TGTGCCAGCAGCGAGACAGGGGGGGCCACTGAAGCTTTCTTT
>-|TRBJ2-5|TRBV27|-
CASSLTEKETQYF
TGTGCCAGCAGCTTGACAGAAAAAGAGACCCAGTACTTC
>-|TRBJ1-2|TRBV27|TRBD1
CASSLKDRGSYGYTF
TGTGCCAGCAGTTTAAAGGACAGGGGATCCTATGGCTACACCTTC
>-|TRBJ1-4|TRBV9|TRBD1
CASSVRAGQGSEKLFF
TGTGCCAGCAGCGTAAGAGCGGGACAGGGGAGTGAAAAACTGTTTTTT
>-|TRBJ1-6|TRBV19|-
CASRGRNGLSYNSPLHF
TGTGCCAGTAGGGGGCGGAACGGGCTCTCCTATAATTCACCCCTCCACTTT
>-|TRBJ1-1|TRBV29-1|-
CSVSGSPTMNTEAFF
TGCAGCGTTAGTGGAAGCCCGACTATGAACACTGAAGCTTTCTTT
>-|TRBJ1-2|TRBV7-9|-
CATHRRAGYTF
TGTGCCACCCACAGGAGGGCTGGCTACACCTTC
>few|TRBJ2-5|TRBV28|TRBD1
CASSLSTGVGETQYF
TGTGCCAGCAGTTTGTCAACAGGGGTTGGAGAGACCCAGTACTTC
>-|TRBJ2-5|TRBV10-1|TRBD1
CASSDRGQETQYF
TGCGCCAGCAGTGACAGGGGGCAAGAGACCCAGTACTTC
>-|TRBJ1-6|TRBV19|-
CASSILPTGIGSPLHF
TGTGCCAGTAGTATATTACCCACAGGGATTGGATCACCCCTCCACTTT
>-|TRBJ1-1|TRBV30|TRBD1
CAWHSYSGGTAFF
TGTGCCTGGCACTCCTACTCAGGGGGCACAGCTTTCTTT
>-|TRBJ1-1|TRBV12-3/TRBV12-4|-
CASSLFGADEAFF
TGTGCCAGCAGTTTATTTGGGGCTGATGAAGCTTTCTTT